These 11 T cell receptor beta chains share one sample of origin, sequenced in a study of STAT5B mutations in CD4+ large granular lymphocyte leukemia. Assay used: immunoSEQ multiplex PCR; TCRdb lists only in-frame clones, some missing. The table lists 30,000 to 35,000 clones, 55% to 80% of them singletons. Sequenced sample: CD4+ T cells from blood buffy coats. These receptors were collected from a human donor in good health.

V gene TRBV2 combines with J gene TRBJ2-2, with unresolved D. The CDR3 covers 13 residues. Germline assignment: CDR1 SNHLY and CDR2 FYNNEI. V was clipped by 7 bases and J by 3 bases, with 9 bases between them. The CDR3 sequence: CASTRAYTGELFF. The CDR3 bases are TGTGCCAGCACCCGGGCGTACACCGGGGAGCTGTTTTTT.

The V gene is TRBV21-1, the J gene TRBJ2-7; the DNA was not used to check the table's D call, TRBD1. TRBV21-1 is tagged as a pseudogene. The CDR3 extends over 18 amino acids. The CDR3 bases are TGTGCCAGCAGCAAAGATGCCAGGGACAACCTTAGCTCCTACGAGCAGTACTTC. It yields the protein CASSKDARDNLSSYEQYF.

As regards this clone: The junction and the germline gene differ at one end; a read error may be behind it. Other DNA sequences in the same sample also yield this CDR3. The chain uses TRBV4-2 and TRBJ1-1; 8 nucleotides match TRBD1. Looked up from germline, CDR1 is LGHNA and CDR2 is YNFKEQ. This CDR3 is 14 amino acids long. CDR3 protein: CASSQATGGTEAFF. Here the CDR3 DNA reads TGTGCCAGTAGCCAGGCTACAGGGGGCACTGAAGCTTTCTTT.

This chain connects TRBV11-2 to TRBJ1-6; 7 bases align to TRBD1. V shed 5 bases, J shed 8 bases, and the junction held 12 bases outside the gene matches. Germline CDR1 SGHAT, CDR2 FQNNGV. The CDR3 covers 16 residues. CDR3 in amino acids: CASSLTGTARYSPLHF. Written as DNA, the CDR3 is TGTGCCAGCAGCCTAACGGGGACAGCCCGTTATTCACCCCTCCACTTT.

This clone was picked up a small number of times. V usage is TRBV12-5 and J usage is TRBJ1-6; possibly TRBD1 for D (5 bases). The CDR3 spans 15 residues. Germline V CDR1 and CDR2: LGHNT, FRNRAP. The V gene lost 1 base and the J gene lost 10 bases, with 14 bases spanning the gap. The DNA for the CDR3 is TGTGCTAGTGGTTTGGCCGGTCCGGGACTATCACCCCTCCACTTT. Protein: CASGLAGPGLSPLHF.

The CDR3 protein is CASRDRQGAADGYTF. CDR3 DNA: TGTGCCAGCAGGGATAGACAGGGGGCTGCTGATGGCTACACCTTC. The genes are TRBV6-1 and TRBJ1-2; 10 bases are a match to TRBD1. CDR1 is MNHNS, CDR2 SASEGT, per germline. After removal of 6 bases from V and 6 bases from J, the junction contained 10 bases not matched to a gene. The CDR3 length is 15 residues.

This clone appeared a single time. The CDR3: CASSQDYFPSYEQYF. CDR3 coding DNA: TGTGCCAGCAGCCAAGATTACTTCCCCTCCTACGAGCAGTACTTC. The chain joins TRBV4-2 to TRBJ2-7, with D uncertain. The V gene's germline CDR1 is LGHNA and CDR2 YNFKEQ. The length of the CDR3 is 15 residues. Trimming pared 0 bases from V and 0 bases from J, leaving 9 bases between.

The CDR3 coding sequence is TGCGCCAGCAGTCCCGGACAGGGCTCTGGAAACACCATATATTTT. As protein: CASSPGQGSGNTIYF. The chain is built from TRBV10-1 and TRBJ1-3, with TRBD1 identical over 8 bases. The length of the CDR3 is 15 residues. CDR1 is WNHNN, CDR2 SYGVQD, per germline (reference sequence). J was trimmed by 0 bases and V by 5 bases; bases with no gene match: 3.

The V call is TRBV7-2, the J call TRBJ2-5; possible D gene TRBD2, 7 bases. CDR1 and CDR2 (germline): SGHTA, FQGNSA. V lost 5 bases and J lost 2, with 12 bases in between. This CDR3 spans 14 amino acids. CDR3 sequence: CASSRGAGQETQYF. The CDR3 region has the DNA TGTGCCAGCAGCCGGGGGGCTGGGCAAGAGACCCAGTACTTC.

V gene TRBV11-2 combines with J gene TRBJ1-2; D not certain. The CDR3 is 15 residues long. Germline CDR1 SGHAT, CDR2 FQNNGV. The V end was cut by 4 bases, the J end by 3 bases, with 15 bases between. CDR3 nucleotide sequence: TGTGCCAGCAGCTCCCCCTGGAGCGGGGACTATGGCTACACCTTC. Translated: CASSSPWSGDYGYTF.

The rearrangement joins TRBV12-5 to TRBJ2-5; TRBD1 matches at 8 bases. Germline CDR1 and CDR2: LGHNT and FRNRAP. V lost 3 bases to trimming and J lost 4 bases; unmatched junction nucleotides: 1. There are 13 residues in the CDR3. CDR3 nucleotides: TGTGCTAGTGGTTTCACAGGGGGAGAGACCCAGTACTTC. It is translated as CASGFTGGETQYF.